This T cell receptor (beta chain) comes out of a study of human T cells and chemical hapten exposure. Study-level information: Doses of diphenylcyclopropenone went to the patients' scalps weekly throughout the roughly 23-week study. There were per-sample TCR yield variations, arising mainly from small pooled library volume differences. Patch tests applied 0.01% DPC to the upper back and were scored after 6 days.

This clonotype was seen a few times. The germline V gene has CDR1 SEHNR and CDR2 FQNEAQ (reference sequence). Trimming left V 2 bases short and J 8 bases short, with 1 base between. This CDR3 is 10 amino acids long. From the RACE reads, TCRdb called clonotypes with MiXCR, one entry per CDR3 protein. The table has 180,000 or so distinct CDR3 sequences, about 22% seen once. Noted time point: patch test 3, about 24 weeks after DPC sensitization. This sample's treatment: therapeutic diphenylcyclopropenone sensitization with weekly scalp DPC. Each donor was an alopecia patient between 18 and 70 years of age who qualified for DPC.

Here the sequenced sample was whole blood, taken in connection with sensitization to the hapten diphenylcyclopropenone (DPC). The chain carries TRBV7-9 and TRBJ2-1; no reliable D call. The TCR was taken from a woman aged 40-49 years with alopecia areata. Some clones in this sample may be carry-over from other donors' samples. The CDR3 DNA sequence: TGTGCCAGCAGCTTATATGAGCAGTTCTTC. It translates to CASSLYEQFF.